What follows are 32 T cell receptor beta chains derived from one specimen sequenced in a study of T cell responses to AZD1222 COVID-19 vaccine. TCRdb's table, derived via immunoSEQ multiplex PCR, lists solely in-frame clones and lacks some. Altogether approximately 80,000 clones are present, 70% to 90% being singletons, with the ten largest covering around 6%. The material was peripheral blood, obtained on day 0 of AZD1222 vaccination. All receptors come from an adult in good health.

V and J are TRBV2 and TRBJ1-3; D might be TRBD1 (6 bases). The CDR3 is made up of 16 amino acids. The ends were cut back, 7 bases at V and 0 bases at J, with 16 bases in the middle. Germline lookup yields CDR1 SNHLY and CDR2 FYNNEI. CDR3 nucleotide sequence: TGTGCCAGCAAACGAATCAGGGGCTTCTCTGGAAACACCATATATTTT. This encodes CASKRIRGFSGNTIYF.

V is TRBV7-9 and J is TRBJ1-4; D gene ambiguous. In germline, CDR1 is SEHNR, CDR2 FQNEAQ (reference sequence). The CDR3 is made up of 16 amino acids. The V end lost 5 bases, the J end lost 0 bases, and 13 bases lay between the germline ends. The CDR3 sequence: CASSDLVQTTNEKLFF. The DNA of the CDR3 is TGTGCCAGCAGCGACCTAGTACAGACAACTAATGAAAAACTGTTTTTT.

The chain employs TRBV15 and TRBJ2-7, with D perhaps matching TRBD1 or TRBD2 (5 bases each). There are 15 residues in the CDR3. Deletions cut 4 bases from V and 2 bases from J, with 15 bases between. CDR1 LNHNV and CDR2 YYDKDF come from the germline V gene (reference sequence). The CDR3 protein is CATSTGTPTPYEQYF. CDR3 in DNA: TGTGCCACCAGCACCGGGACCCCGACTCCCTACGAGCAGTACTTC.

This clone has only one observation. The genes are TRBV27 and TRBJ2-3, with 7 bases that match TRBD1. This CDR3 is built from 18 residues. Unmatched junction bases numbered 15, after V lost 6 bases and J lost 0 bases. Per the germline V gene, CDR1 is MNHEY and CDR2 is SMNVEV (reference sequence). This CDR3 reads CASRRGAGGRRSTDTQYF. The CDR3 nucleotides are TGTGCCAGCAGACGTGGCGCAGGGGGACGGAGAAGCACAGATACGCAGTATTTT.

The rearrangement joins TRBV20-1 to TRBJ1-1; D is ambiguous. In germline, CDR1 is DFQATT, CDR2 SNEGSKA (reference sequence). Deletions cut 4 bases from V and 9 bases from J, with 9 bases between. CDR3 length: 10 amino acids. Here the CDR3 DNA reads TGCAGTGCTATGATGGGAAAAGCTTTCTTT. It specifies CSAMMGKAFF.

The V and J genes are TRBV12-3 or TRBV12-4 and TRBJ1-4; no clear D gene. This CDR3 has 13 residues. V lost 3 bases and J 7 bases, leaving 9 bases between the germline ends. Here the CDR3 reads CASSLGSPEKLFF. The CDR3 bases are TGTGCCAGCAGTTTGGGGAGTCCTGAAAAACTGTTTTTT.

The V and J genes are TRBV9 and TRBJ1-1; D unclear. This CDR3 has 14 residues. Germline V gene lookup returns CDR1 SGDLS and CDR2 YYNGEE. Trimming pared 0 bases from V and 1 base from J, leaving 7 bases between. CDR3 region: CASSVGVGNTEAFF. The CDR3 DNA reads TGTGCCAGCAGCGTAGGGGTGGGGAACACTGAAGCTTTCTTT. The full variable domain, with the rest looked up from reference TRBV9 and TRBJ1-1, is DSGVTQTPKHLITATGQRVTLRCSPRSGDLSVYWYQQSLDQGLQFLIQYYNGEERAKGNILERFSAQQFPDLHSELNLSSLELGDSALYFCASSVGVGNTEAFFGQGTRLTVV.

V and J are TRBV11-3 and TRBJ2-1; TRBD1 or TRBD2 may be the D gene (5 bases each). Germline lookup yields CDR1 SGHNT and CDR2 YENEEA. Trimming shortened V by 3 bases and J by 7 bases, and 13 bases separated the two germline ends. The CDR3 extends over 14 amino acids. The CDR3: CASSLGPLWNEQFF. The DNA for the CDR3 is TGTGCCAGCAGCTTGGGACCACTTTGGAATGAGCAGTTCTTC.

This clone has just one count. The chain uses TRBV27 and TRBJ1-5; the match to TRBD1 covers 8 bases. CDR3 length equals 17 residues. The germline gives CDR1 MNHEY, CDR2 SMNVEV (reference sequence). V dropped 5 bases and J dropped 7; count of bases not matched to a gene: 16. The CDR3 protein is CASSLRRQGRVDQPQHF. In nucleotides, the CDR3 is TGTGCCAGCAGTCTACGTCGACAGGGGCGGGTTGACCAGCCCCAGCATTTT.

DNA of the CDR3: TGCGCCAGCAGCTTCAATGGAGGGGACACCTATGGCTACACCTTC. The encoded protein is CASSFNGGDTYGYTF. This chain links TRBV5-1 with TRBJ1-2; D possibly corresponds to TRBD1 (6 bases). Germline CDR1 reads SGHRS; CDR2 reads YFSETQ. The CDR3 covers 15 residues. V was shortened by 2 bases and J by 4 bases, with 15 bases between the two germline ends.

This clone has only one observation. The CDR3 spells CAVHVGTGGGYTF. CDR3 nucleotide sequence: TGTGCCGTTCACGTCGGGACAGGGGGTGGCTACACCTTC. V is TRBV19 and J is TRBJ1-2; 11 nucleotides agree with TRBD1. Per germline, CDR1 LNHDA and CDR2 SQIVND (reference sequence). This CDR3 is 13 amino acids long. Trimming at V came to 11 bases and at J to 7 bases, leaving 9 bases not matched to a gene.

In this sample, this clone turned up once. The rearrangement links TRBV19 to TRBJ1-2; no reliable D call. This CDR3 has 11 residues. Germline V lookup: CDR1 LNHDA, CDR2 SQIVND (reference sequence). V lost 5 bases, J lost 5 bases, and 6 bases lay in between. CDR3 DNA: TGTGCCAGTAGTTCCCGTTATGGCTACACCTTC. Translating it yields CASSSRYGYTF.

CDR3 region: CASAQGKGGYTF. Written as DNA, the CDR3 is TGTGCCAGCGCACAGGGAAAGGGAGGCTACACCTTC. The chain employs TRBV14 and TRBJ1-2, with a tentative D call TRBD1 (6 bases). V was trimmed by 8 bases and J by 8 bases, leaving 15 bases between them. The CDR3 covers 12 residues. Germline V lookup: CDR1 SGHDN, CDR2 FVKESK.

This clone was detected only a few times. The J gene is TRBJ2-1, the V gene TRBV7-3, with D unclear. CDR3 size: 14 residues. The ends were cut back, 4 bases at V and 0 bases at J, with 7 bases in the middle. Germline-derived CDR1 and CDR2 are SGHTA and FQGTGA. The DNA of the CDR3 is TGTGCCAGCAGCTCCGCTAGCTCCTACAATGAGCAGTTCTTC. Translating gives CASSSASSYNEQFF.

The chain carries TRBV11-2 and TRBJ2-1, with D perhaps TRBD1 or TRBD2 (6 bases each). V gave up 5 bases and J gave up 8 bases, with 16 bases separating them. Germline CDR1 and CDR2: SGHAT and FQNNGV. This CDR3 comprises 14 residues. The CDR3 spells CASSPVPGADEQFF. The CDR3 nucleotides read TGTGCCAGCAGCCCAGTGCCGGGGGCGGATGAGCAGTTCTTC.

The chain couples TRBV28 to TRBJ1-6; no reliable D call. The CDR3 spans 11 residues. Germline V gives CDR1 MDHEN, CDR2 SYDVKM. The V end lost 8 bases, the J end lost 5 bases, and 4 bases lay between the germline ends. The CDR3 DNA reads as TGTGCCAGCCGAGATAATTCACCCCTCCACTTT. Translated, it gives CASRDNSPLHF.

The CDR3 spells CASSSSSSGANVLTF. The CDR3 DNA is TGTGCCAGCAGCTCCTCTTCCTCTGGGGCCAACGTCCTGACTTTC. The chain joins TRBV7-2 to TRBJ2-6; D uncertain. The CDR3 has 15 amino acids. The V and J ends lost 4 bases and 0 bases respectively, with 7 bases between them. Germline V gene data show CDR1 as SGHTA and CDR2 as FQGNSA.

This clone has only a few counts. The rearrangement links TRBV2 to TRBJ1-2; D unclear. CDR1 and CDR2 (germline): SNHLY, FYNNEI. Deletions cut 10 bases from V and 3 bases from J, with 18 bases between. The CDR3 spans 14 residues. The CDR3 is CATKKSLLYYGYTF. Here the CDR3 DNA reads TGTGCCACGAAAAAGAGTTTATTATACTATGGCTACACCTTC.

The sample holds one count of this clone. This sequence joins TRBV10-3 and TRBJ1-2; 7 bases map to TRBD1. V trimming: 3 bases; J trimming: 7 bases; junction bases outside the gene matches: 5. Germline V gene lookup returns CDR1 ENHRY and CDR2 SYGVKD. CDR3 length equals 13 residues. The CDR3 is CAISETTGSGYTF. CDR3 in DNA: TGTGCCATCAGTGAAACGACAGGGTCTGGCTACACCTTC.

A word on this clone: One end of the junction is discordant with germline, which a read error may explain. The rearrangement joins TRBV7-7 to TRBJ2-3; TRBD1 is a possible D gene (6 bases). Germline V gene sequence: CDR1 SSHAT, CDR2 FNYEAQ (reference sequence). CDR3 length equals 14 residues. In DNA, the CDR3 is TGTGCTAGCAGCTCACAGGGAGTCACAGATACGCAGTATTTT. This sequence encodes CASSSQGVTDTQYF. The full variable domain, with the rest looked up from reference TRBV7-7 and TRBJ2-3, is GAGVSQSPRYKVTKRGQDVTLRCDPISSHATLYWYQQALGQGPEFLTYFNYEAQPDKSGLPSDRFSAERPEGSISTLTIQRTEQRDSAMYRCASSSQGVTDTQYFGPGTRLTVL.

J is TRBJ1-1 and V is TRBV7-3; D unresolved. Trimming stripped 2 bases from V and 3 bases from J, with 7 bases between. The CDR3 sequence is 13 residues long. Looked up from germline, CDR1 is SGHTA and CDR2 is FQGTGA. As DNA, the CDR3 is TGTGCCAGCAGCTTAGGGCAGTACACTGAAGCTTTCTTT. Residues: CASSLGQYTEAFF.

The rearrangement links TRBV28 to TRBJ1-1, with 7 bases lining up with TRBD1. The trim removed 6 bases at V and 5 bases at J, leaving 3 bases unmatched. The length of the CDR3 is 12 residues. Germline V gives CDR1 MDHEN, CDR2 SYDVKM. In nucleotides, the CDR3 is TGTGCCAGCAGGCAGGGGGGAACTGAAGCTTTCTTT. This gives the protein CASRQGGTEAFF.

The chain combines TRBV4-1 with TRBJ1-1; 9 nucleotides agree with TRBD1. The J segment lost 11 bases and the V segment lost 0 bases, leaving 4 bases of the junction unmatched. CDR1 is MGHRA, CDR2 YSYEKL, per germline. This CDR3 comprises 13 residues. This CDR3 is CASSQERTGAAFF. In DNA, the CDR3 is TGCGCCAGCAGCCAAGAGCGGACAGGGGCGGCTTTCTTT.

The count of this clone is one. V usage is TRBV7-9 and J usage is TRBJ1-1; D may be TRBD1 (6 bases). The germline gives CDR1 SEHNR, CDR2 FQNEAQ (reference sequence). Deletions cut 6 bases from V and 3 bases from J, with 20 bases between. The CDR3 is made up of 16 amino acids. In DNA, the CDR3 is TGTGCCAGCAGTTCCACCCCAACAGGGTCTCACACTGAAGCTTTCTTT. It translates to CASSSTPTGSHTEAFF.

The chain joins TRBV2 to TRBJ1-5; D is possibly TRBD1 (6 bases). Trimming took 4 bases from V and 5 from J, leaving 12 bases between them. Germline CDR1 reads SNHLY; CDR2 reads FYNNEI. The CDR3 runs to 14 residues. The CDR3 bases are TGTGCCAGCAGTGGAGTGGGACAAGATCAGCCCCAGCATTTT. Protein: CASSGVGQDQPQHF.

The chain couples TRBV4-1 to TRBJ2-7; D might be TRBD1 (5 bases). The germline V gene has CDR1 MGHRA and CDR2 YSYEKL. The CDR3 covers 16 residues. The V end was cut by 0 bases, the J end by 9 bases, with 21 bases between. CDR3 protein: CASSQDGAGLSIGQYF. The CDR3 DNA sequence: TGCGCCAGCAGCCAAGATGGCGCAGGGTTATCCATTGGGCAGTACTTC.

This clone showed up just a few times. J is TRBJ2-7 and V is TRBV11-3; D may be TRBD2 (6 bases). V lost 3 bases to trimming and J lost 0 bases, with 12 bases between them. This CDR3 has 15 amino acids. Germline CDR1 reads SGHNT; CDR2 reads YENEEA. CDR3 coding DNA: TGTGCCAGCAGCTTGGGATACGGGAGCTCCTACGAGCAGTACTTC. This codes for CASSLGYGSSYEQYF.

The chain recombines TRBV4-1 with TRBJ1-1; D not certain. Germline CDR1 MGHRA, CDR2 YSYEKL. V lost 1 base, J lost 0 bases, and 6 bases lay in between. This CDR3 contains 14 residues. The CDR3 spells CASSQAGVNTEAFF. CDR3 coding DNA: TGCGCCAGCAGCCAAGCCGGAGTGAACACTGAAGCTTTCTTT.

This clone came up a few times. This chain links TRBV2 with TRBJ1-2, with TRBD1 matching over 7 bases. The CDR3 loop spans 15 amino acids. From germline, CDR1 is SNHLY and CDR2 FYNNEI. V lost 7 bases, J lost 2 bases, and 10 bases stayed unmatched. The CDR3 DNA is TGTGCCAGCAACTGGGACAGAAAAATGAACTATGGCTACACCTTC. It yields the protein CASNWDRKMNYGYTF.

The genes are TRBV6-2 or TRBV6-3 and TRBJ2-1; no definite D call. The length of the CDR3 is 16 residues. The germline V gene encodes CDR1 MNHEY and CDR2 SVGEGT. Trimming left V 6 bases short and J 7 bases short, with 22 bases between. The CDR3 region has the DNA TGTGCCAGCAGCCCCACCGCCCCGACTCCGATGAATGAGCAGTTCTTC. Residues: CASSPTAPTPMNEQFF.

The CDR3 region is CASSPPGELAQHF. CDR3 sequence (DNA): TGTGCCAGCTCACCCCCCGGGGAGTTGGCCCAGCATTTT. The rearrangement joins TRBV18 to TRBJ1-5; D remains ambiguous. The ends were cut back, 3 bases at V and 11 bases at J, with 14 bases in the middle. This CDR3 region has 13 residues. Germline CDR1 reads KGHSH; CDR2 reads LQKENI.

The chain is built from TRBV4-1 and TRBJ1-1; no firm D call. The CDR3 totals 15 residues. Trimming shortened V by 1 base and J by 5 bases, and 14 bases separated the two germline ends. Germline V lookup: CDR1 MGHRA, CDR2 YSYEKL. CDR3 DNA: TGCGCCAGCAGCCAAGGCCCACAACACGGAACTGAAGCTTTCTTT. Its protein product is CASSQGPQHGTEAFF.